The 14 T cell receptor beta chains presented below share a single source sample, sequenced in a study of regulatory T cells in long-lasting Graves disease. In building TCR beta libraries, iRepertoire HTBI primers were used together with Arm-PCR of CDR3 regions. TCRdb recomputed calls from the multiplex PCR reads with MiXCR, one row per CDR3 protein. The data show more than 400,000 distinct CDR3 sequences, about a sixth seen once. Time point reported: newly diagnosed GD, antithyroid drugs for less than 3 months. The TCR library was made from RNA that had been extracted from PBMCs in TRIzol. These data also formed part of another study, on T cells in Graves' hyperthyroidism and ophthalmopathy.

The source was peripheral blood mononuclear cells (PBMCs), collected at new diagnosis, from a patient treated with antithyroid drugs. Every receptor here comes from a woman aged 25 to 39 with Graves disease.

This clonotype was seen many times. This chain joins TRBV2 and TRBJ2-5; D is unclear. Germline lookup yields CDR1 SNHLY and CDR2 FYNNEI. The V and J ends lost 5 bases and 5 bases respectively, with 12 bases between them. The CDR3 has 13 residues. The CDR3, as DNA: TGTGCCAGCAGTAAGGAGCGTTCGGAGACCCAGTACTTC. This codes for CASSKERSETQYF.

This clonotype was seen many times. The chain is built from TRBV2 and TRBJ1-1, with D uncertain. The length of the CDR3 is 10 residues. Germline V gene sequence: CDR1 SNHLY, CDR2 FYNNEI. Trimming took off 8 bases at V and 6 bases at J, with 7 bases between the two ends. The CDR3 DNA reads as TGTGCCAGCCGCGCTGCTGAAGCTTTCTTT. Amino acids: CASRAAEAFF.

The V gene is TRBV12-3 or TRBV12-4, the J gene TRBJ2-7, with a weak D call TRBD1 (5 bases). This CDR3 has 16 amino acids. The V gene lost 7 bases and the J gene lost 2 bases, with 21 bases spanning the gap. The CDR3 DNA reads TGTGCCAGCACCTGGGGCTATCTAGGAGTCGCCTACGAGCAGTACTTC. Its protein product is CASTWGYLGVAYEQYF.

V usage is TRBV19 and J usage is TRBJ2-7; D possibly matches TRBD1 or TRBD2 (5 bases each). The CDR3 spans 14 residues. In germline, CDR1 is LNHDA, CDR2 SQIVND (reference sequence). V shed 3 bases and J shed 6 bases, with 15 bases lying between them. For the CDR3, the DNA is TGTGCCAGTAGTATGGGACCCACTAATCCCGAGCAGTACTTC. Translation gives CASSMGPTNPEQYF. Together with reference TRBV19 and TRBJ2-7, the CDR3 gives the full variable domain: DGGITQSPKYLFRKEGQNVTLSCEQNLNHDAMYWYRQDPGQGLRLIYYSQIVNDFQKGDIAEGYSVSREKKESFPLTVTSAQKNPTAFYLCASSMGPTNPEQYFGPGTRLTVT.

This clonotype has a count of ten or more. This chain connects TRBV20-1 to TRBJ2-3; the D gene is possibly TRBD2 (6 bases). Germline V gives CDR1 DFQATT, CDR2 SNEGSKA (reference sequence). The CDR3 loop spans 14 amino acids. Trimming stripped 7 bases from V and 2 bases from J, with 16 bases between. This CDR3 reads CSDAGLSLTDTQYF. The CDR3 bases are TGCAGTGACGCGGGATTATCCCTCACAGATACGCAGTATTTT.

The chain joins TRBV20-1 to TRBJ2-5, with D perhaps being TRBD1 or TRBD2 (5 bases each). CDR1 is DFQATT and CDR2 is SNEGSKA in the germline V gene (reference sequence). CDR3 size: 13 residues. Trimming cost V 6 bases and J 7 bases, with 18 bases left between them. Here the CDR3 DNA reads TGCAGTGCCTGGGACGTAACCCACGGGACCCAGTACTTC. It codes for CSAWDVTHGTQYF.

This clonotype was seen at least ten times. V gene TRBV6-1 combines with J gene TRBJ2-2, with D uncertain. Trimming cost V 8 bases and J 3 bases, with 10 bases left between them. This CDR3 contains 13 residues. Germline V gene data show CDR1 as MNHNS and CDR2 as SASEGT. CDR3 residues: CASRRVDTGELFF. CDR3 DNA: TGTGCCAGCCGGAGAGTGGACACCGGGGAGCTGTTTTTT.

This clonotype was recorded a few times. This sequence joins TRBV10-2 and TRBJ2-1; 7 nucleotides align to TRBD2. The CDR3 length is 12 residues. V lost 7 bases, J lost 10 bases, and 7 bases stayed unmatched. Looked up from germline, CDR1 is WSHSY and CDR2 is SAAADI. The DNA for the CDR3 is TGCGCCAGCACGAGGGAGGGCAGAGAGCAGTTCTTC. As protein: CASTREGREQFF.

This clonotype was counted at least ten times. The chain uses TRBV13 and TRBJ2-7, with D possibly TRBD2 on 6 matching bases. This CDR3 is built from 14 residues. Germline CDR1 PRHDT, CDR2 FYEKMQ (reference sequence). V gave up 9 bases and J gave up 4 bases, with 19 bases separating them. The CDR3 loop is CASAGSSAVYEQYF. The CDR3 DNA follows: TGTGCCAGTGCCGGGAGTTCCGCGGTTTACGAGCAGTACTTC.

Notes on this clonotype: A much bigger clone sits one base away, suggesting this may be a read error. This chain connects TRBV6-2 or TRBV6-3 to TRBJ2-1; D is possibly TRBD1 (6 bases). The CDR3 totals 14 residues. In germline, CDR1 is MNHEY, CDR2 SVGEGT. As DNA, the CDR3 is TGTGCCAGCGGTTACCCTGACAGGTACAATGAGCAGTTCTTC. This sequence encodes CASGYPDRYNEQFF.

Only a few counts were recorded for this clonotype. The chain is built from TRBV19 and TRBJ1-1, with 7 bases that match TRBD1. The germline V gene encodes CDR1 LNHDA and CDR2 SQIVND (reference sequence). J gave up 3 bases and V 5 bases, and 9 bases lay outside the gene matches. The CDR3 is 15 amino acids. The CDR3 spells CASSSDRPIYTEAFF. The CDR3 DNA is TGTGCCAGTAGTTCGGACAGGCCGATCTACACTGAAGCTTTCTTT.

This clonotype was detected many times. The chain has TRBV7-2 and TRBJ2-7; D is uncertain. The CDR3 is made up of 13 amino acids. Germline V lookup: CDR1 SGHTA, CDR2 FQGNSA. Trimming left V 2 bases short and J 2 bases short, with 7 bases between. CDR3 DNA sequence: TGTGCCAGCAGCTTAAGTCAAGCCTACGAGCAGTACTTC. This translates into CASSLSQAYEQYF.

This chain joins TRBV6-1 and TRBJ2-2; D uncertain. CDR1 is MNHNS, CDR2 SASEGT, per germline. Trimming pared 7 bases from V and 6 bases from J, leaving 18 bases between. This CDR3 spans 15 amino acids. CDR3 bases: TGTGCCAGCACCGATGGGCCCGGGTGGGCCGGGGAGCTGTTTTTT. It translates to CASTDGPGWAGELFF.

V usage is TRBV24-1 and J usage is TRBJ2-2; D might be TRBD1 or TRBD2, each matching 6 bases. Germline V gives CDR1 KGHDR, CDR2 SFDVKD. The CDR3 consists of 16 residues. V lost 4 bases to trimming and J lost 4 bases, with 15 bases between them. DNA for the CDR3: TGTGCCACCAGTGACATAGGGGGAGCGGGCACCGGGGAGCTGTTTTTT. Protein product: CATSDIGGAGTGELFF.